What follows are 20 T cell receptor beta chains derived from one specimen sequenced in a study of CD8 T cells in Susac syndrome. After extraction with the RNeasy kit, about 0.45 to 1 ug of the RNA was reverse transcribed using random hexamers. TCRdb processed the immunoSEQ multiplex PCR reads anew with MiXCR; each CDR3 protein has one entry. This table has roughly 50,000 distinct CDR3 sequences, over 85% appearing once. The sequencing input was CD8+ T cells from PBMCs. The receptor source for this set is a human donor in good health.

The DNA for the CDR3 is TGTGCCATCCAAACAGGGGGCGAAGCCGGGGAGCTGTTTTTT. Translation: CAIQTGGEAGELFF. This rearrangement joins TRBV10-3 to TRBJ2-2; 9 bases fit TRBD1. Germline V gene sequence: CDR1 ENHRY, CDR2 SYGVKD. CDR3 length equals 14 residues. With 8 bases clipped from V and 6 bases from J, the junction kept 7 bases outside the gene matches.

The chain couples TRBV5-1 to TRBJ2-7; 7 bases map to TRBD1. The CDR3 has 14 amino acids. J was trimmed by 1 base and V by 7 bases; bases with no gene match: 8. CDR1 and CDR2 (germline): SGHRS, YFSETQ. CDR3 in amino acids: CASGVGDSSYEQYF. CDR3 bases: TGCGCCAGCGGGGTAGGGGACAGTTCCTACGAGCAGTACTTC.

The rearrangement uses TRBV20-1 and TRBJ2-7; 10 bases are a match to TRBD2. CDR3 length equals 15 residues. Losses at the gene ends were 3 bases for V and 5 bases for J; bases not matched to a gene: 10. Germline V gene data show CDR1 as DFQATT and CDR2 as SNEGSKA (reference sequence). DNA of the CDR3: TGCAGTGCTAGGGTCTCTAGCGGGAGTATCCACGAGCAGTACTTC. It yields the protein CSARVSSGSIHEQYF.

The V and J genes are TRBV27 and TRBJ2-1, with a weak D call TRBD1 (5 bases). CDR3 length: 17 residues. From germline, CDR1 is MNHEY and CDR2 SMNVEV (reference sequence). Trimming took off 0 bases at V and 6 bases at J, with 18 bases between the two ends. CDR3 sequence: CASSLSGPTHWGNEQFF. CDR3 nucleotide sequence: TGTGCCAGCAGTTTATCGGGGCCGACTCACTGGGGCAATGAGCAGTTCTTC.

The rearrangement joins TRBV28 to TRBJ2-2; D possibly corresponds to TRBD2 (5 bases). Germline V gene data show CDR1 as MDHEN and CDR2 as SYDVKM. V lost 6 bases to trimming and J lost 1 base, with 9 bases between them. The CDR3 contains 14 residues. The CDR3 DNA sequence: TGTGCCAGCAGACCCGGACTGAACACCGGGGAGCTGTTTTTT. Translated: CASRPGLNTGELFF.

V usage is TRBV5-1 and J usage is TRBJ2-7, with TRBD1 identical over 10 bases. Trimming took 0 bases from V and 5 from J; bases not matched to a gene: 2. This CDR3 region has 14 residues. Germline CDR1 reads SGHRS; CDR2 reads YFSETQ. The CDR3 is CASSLGQGANEQYF. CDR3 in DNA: TGCGCCAGCAGCTTGGGACAGGGGGCCAACGAGCAGTACTTC.

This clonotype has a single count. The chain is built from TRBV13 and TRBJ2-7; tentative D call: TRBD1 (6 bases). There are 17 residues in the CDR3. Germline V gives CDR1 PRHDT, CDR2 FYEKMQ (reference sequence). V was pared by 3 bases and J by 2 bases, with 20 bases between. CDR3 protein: CASSLGVPTGYTYEQYF. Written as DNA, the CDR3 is TGTGCCAGCAGCTTGGGGGTCCCGACAGGTTATACCTACGAGCAGTACTTC.

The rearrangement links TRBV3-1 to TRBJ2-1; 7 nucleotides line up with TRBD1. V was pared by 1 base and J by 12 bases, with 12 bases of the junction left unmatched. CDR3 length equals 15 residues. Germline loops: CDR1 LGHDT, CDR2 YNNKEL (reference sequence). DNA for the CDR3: TGTGCCAGCAGCCAAGGGGGACAGCTCCACTATGGGCAGTTCTTC. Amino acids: CASSQGGQLHYGQFF.

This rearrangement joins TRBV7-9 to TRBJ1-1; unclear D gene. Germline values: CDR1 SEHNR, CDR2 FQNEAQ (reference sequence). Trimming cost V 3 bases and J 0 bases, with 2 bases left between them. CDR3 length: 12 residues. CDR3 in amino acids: CASSLVNTEAFF. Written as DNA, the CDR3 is TGTGCCAGCAGCTTGGTGAACACTGAAGCTTTCTTT.

The CDR3 loop reads CSVKMGRPAFF. CDR3 nucleotide sequence: TGCAGTGTTAAGATGGGACGGCCAGCTTTCTTT. The chain employs TRBV20-1 and TRBJ1-1, with D tentatively TRBD1 (5 bases). Germline loops: CDR1 DFQATT, CDR2 SNEGSKA (reference sequence). CDR3 length: 11 amino acids. Trimming took 7 bases from V and 10 from J, leaving 16 bases between them.

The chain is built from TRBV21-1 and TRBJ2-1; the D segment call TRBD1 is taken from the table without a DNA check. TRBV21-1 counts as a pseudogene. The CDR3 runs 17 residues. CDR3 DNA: TGTGCCAGCAGCAAAATTCCGGGGGCAAGCTCCTACAATGAGCAGTTCTTC. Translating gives CASSKIPGASSYNEQFF.

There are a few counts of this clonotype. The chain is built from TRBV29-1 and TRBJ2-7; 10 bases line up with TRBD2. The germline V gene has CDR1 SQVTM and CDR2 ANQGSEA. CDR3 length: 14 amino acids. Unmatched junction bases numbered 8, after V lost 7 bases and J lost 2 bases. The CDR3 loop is CSAILAGRTYEQYF. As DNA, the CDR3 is TGCAGCGCGATACTAGCGGGAAGAACCTACGAGCAGTACTTC.

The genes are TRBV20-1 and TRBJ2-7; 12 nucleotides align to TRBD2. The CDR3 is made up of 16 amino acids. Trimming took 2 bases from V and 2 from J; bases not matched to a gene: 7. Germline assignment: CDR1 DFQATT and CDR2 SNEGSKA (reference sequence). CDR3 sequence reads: CSARSGLAGGTYEQYF. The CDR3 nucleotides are TGCAGTGCTAGATCGGGACTAGCGGGCGGAACCTACGAGCAGTACTTC.

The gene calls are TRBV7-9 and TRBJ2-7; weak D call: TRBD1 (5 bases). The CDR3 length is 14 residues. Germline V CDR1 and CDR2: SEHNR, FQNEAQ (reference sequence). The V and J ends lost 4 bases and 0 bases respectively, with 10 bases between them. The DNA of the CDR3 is TGTGCCAGCAGCTCGACAGAATTCTCCTACGAGCAGTACTTC. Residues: CASSSTEFSYEQYF.

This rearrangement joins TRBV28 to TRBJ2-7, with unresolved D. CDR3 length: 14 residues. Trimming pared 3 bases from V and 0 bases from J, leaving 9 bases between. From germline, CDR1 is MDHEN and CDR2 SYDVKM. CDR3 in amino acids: CASSFWQTSYEQYF. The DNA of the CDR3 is TGTGCCAGCAGTTTCTGGCAGACCTCCTACGAGCAGTACTTC.

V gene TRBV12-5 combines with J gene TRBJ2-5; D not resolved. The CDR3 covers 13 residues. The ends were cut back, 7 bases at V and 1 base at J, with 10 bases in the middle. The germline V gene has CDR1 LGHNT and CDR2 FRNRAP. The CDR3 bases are TGTGCTAGTGCCGATGACTTCCAAGAGACCCAGTACTTC. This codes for CASADDFQETQYF.

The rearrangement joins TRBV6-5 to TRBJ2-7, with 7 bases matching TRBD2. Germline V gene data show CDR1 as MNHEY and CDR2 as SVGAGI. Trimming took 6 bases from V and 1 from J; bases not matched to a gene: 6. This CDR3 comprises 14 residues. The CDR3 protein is CASRPWEGSYEQYF. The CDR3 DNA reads TGTGCCAGCAGACCATGGGAGGGATCCTACGAGCAGTACTTC.

The CDR3 here is CASSHGQESSYEQYF. CDR3 DNA sequence: TGCGCCAGCAGCCACGGACAGGAGTCCTCCTACGAGCAGTACTTC. This chain uses TRBV4-1 with TRBJ2-7; the match to TRBD1 covers 7 bases. After removal of 3 bases from V and 0 bases from J, the junction contained 5 bases not matched to a gene. Germline V lookup: CDR1 MGHRA, CDR2 YSYEKL. This CDR3 comprises 15 residues.

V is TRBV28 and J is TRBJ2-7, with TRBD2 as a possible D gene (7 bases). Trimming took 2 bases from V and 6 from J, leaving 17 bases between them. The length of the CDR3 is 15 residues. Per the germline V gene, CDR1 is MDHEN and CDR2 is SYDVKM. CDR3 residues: CASSLRGEGGSEQYF. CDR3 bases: TGTGCCAGCAGTTTAAGGGGGGAGGGGGGTAGCGAGCAGTACTTC.

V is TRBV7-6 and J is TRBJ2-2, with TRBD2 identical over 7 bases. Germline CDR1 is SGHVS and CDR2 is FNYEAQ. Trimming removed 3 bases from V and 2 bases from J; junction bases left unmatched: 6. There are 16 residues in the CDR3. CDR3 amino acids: CASSFGAGSNTGELFF. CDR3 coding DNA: TGTGCCAGCAGCTTCGGAGCGGGATCCAACACCGGGGAGCTGTTTTTT. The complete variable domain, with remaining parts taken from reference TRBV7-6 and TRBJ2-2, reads GAGVSQSPRYKVTKRGQDVALRCDPISGHVSLYWYRQALGQGPEFLTYFNYEAQQDKSGLPNDRFSAERPEGSISTLTIQRTEQRDSAMYRCASSFGAGSNTGELFFGEGSRLTVL.